The 13 T cell receptor beta chains presented below share a single source sample, sequenced in a study of shared clonotypes between healthy human individuals. Data came from immunoSEQ multiplex PCR; TCRdb stores just in-frame clones and leaves some out. This sample has millions of clones; 85% to 95% occur once, and the top ten carry under 0.15%. Sequencing input: naive CD4+ T cells sorted from blood. The subset: CD45RA+ positively selected. These receptors were collected from a man between 18 and 29 years old in good health.

The chain employs TRBV27 and TRBJ1-2; the D gene is possibly TRBD1 (6 bases). The germline CDR1 and CDR2 sequences are MNHEY and SMNVEV (reference sequence). Trimming stripped 5 bases from V and 4 bases from J, with 20 bases between. The CDR3 loop spans 16 amino acids. The CDR3 DNA is TGTGCCAGCAGTCTAACCTCCGACAGGCCTTTCTATGGCTACACCTTC. Protein product: CASSLTSDRPFYGYTF.

This clone is a singleton in its sample. This chain joins TRBV5-4 and TRBJ1-4; D may be TRBD1 (5 bases). V shed 0 bases and J shed 5 bases, with 14 bases lying between them. Germline V CDR1 and CDR2: SGHNT, YYREEE (reference sequence). This CDR3 spans 16 amino acids. The CDR3 is CASSLDRDHGNEKLFF. In DNA form, the CDR3 reads TGTGCCAGCAGCTTGGACCGGGACCATGGCAATGAAAAACTGTTTTTT.

The V gene is TRBV7-6, the J gene TRBJ2-3; 10 bases fit TRBD1. CDR1 SGHVS and CDR2 FNYEAQ come from the germline V gene. The CDR3 totals 14 residues. V lost 3 bases to trimming and J lost 6 bases; unmatched junction nucleotides: 3. The CDR3 nucleotides read TGTGCCAGCAGCTTTGGACAGGGGGATGATACGCAGTATTTT. Protein product: CASSFGQGDDTQYF.

The chain recombines TRBV18 with TRBJ2-3; 11 nucleotides align to TRBD1. The germline V gene encodes CDR1 KGHSH and CDR2 LQKENI. The CDR3 runs 15 residues. The ends lost 2 bases at V and 5 bases at J; junction bases unmatched: 3. The DNA of the CDR3 is TGTGCCAGCTCACCAGGACAGGGGGCGGTAGATACGCAGTATTTT. Its protein is CASSPGQGAVDTQYF.

J is TRBJ2-7 and V is TRBV14, with TRBD2 matching over 7 bases. V lost 4 bases and J lost 0; bases outside the gene matches: 6. The CDR3 runs to 15 residues. CDR1 and CDR2 (germline): SGHDN, FVKESK. This chain's CDR3 is CASSPHGGSSYEQYF. The CDR3 DNA sequence: TGTGCCAGCAGCCCTCACGGGGGGAGCTCCTACGAGCAGTACTTC.

V and J are TRBV4-3 and TRBJ1-1, with a tentative D call TRBD1 (6 bases). Germline V gene sequence: CDR1 LGHNA, CDR2 YSLEER. V shed 0 bases and J shed 1 base, with 9 bases lying between them. CDR3 length: 15 amino acids. The CDR3 DNA reads TGCGCCAGCAGCCAAGATCCGACAGGGAACACTGAAGCTTTCTTT. Protein sequence: CASSQDPTGNTEAFF.

About this clone: The germline gene is not matched at one end of the junction; a read error may be the cause. This sequence joins TRBV6-1 and TRBJ2-1; TRBD1 matches at 12 bases. Germline assignment: CDR1 MNHNS and CDR2 SASEGT. This CDR3 has 14 amino acids. CDR3 sequence (DNA): TGTGCCATCAGTGAGGGACAGGGGGCGGATGAGCAGTTCTTC. Amino acids: CAISEGQGADEQFF.

The table lists this clone with a count of one. The chain couples TRBV28 to TRBJ2-1; D is unclear. The V end lost 3 bases, the J end lost 6 bases, and 9 bases lay between the germline ends. CDR3 length: 13 amino acids. Germline V gene lookup returns CDR1 MDHEN and CDR2 SYDVKM. The CDR3 nucleotides are TGTGCCAGCAGTTTGGTAGTTTTCAATGAGCAGTTCTTC. Translating it yields CASSLVVFNEQFF.

This clone was recorded a few times. J is TRBJ1-1 and V is TRBV6-1; D is perhaps TRBD1 (5 bases). The V end lost 3 bases, the J end lost 6 bases, and 11 bases lay between the germline ends. Germline V gene lookup returns CDR1 MNHNS and CDR2 SASEGT. CDR3 length: 13 amino acids. The chain's CDR3 is CASSEERGAEAFF. The CDR3 DNA sequence: TGTGCCAGCAGTGAGGAAAGGGGAGCTGAAGCTTTCTTT.

This clone was counted once. The chain uses TRBV2 and TRBJ2-7; TRBD2 matches at 7 bases. The CDR3 spans 14 residues. Germline V gene data show CDR1 as SNHLY and CDR2 as FYNNEI. V shed 4 bases, J shed 2 bases, and the junction held 5 bases outside the gene matches. DNA of the CDR3: TGTGCCAGCAGTGTCCAACTAGCGACCTACGAGCAGTACTTC. Protein: CASSVQLATYEQYF.

The chain couples TRBV15 to TRBJ2-7, with D uncertain. This CDR3 spans 14 amino acids. In germline, CDR1 is LNHNV, CDR2 YYDKDF (reference sequence). Trimming cost V 0 bases and J 2 bases, with 8 bases left between them. The CDR3 sequence: CATSRDWVAYEQYF. The CDR3 DNA follows: TGTGCCACCAGCAGAGATTGGGTAGCCTACGAGCAGTACTTC.

The chain carries TRBV7-3 and TRBJ1-1; D remains ambiguous. V was cut by 0 bases and J by 1 base, with 9 bases left in between. Germline assignment: CDR1 SGHTA and CDR2 FQGTGA. This CDR3 is 15 amino acids long. The CDR3 DNA sequence: TGTGCCAGCAGCTTAACTCGGGCGGCGAACACTGAAGCTTTCTTT. Translated: CASSLTRAANTEAFF.

V usage is TRBV11-3 and J usage is TRBJ1-4; 7 bases are a match to TRBD1. The CDR3 covers 16 residues. V gave up 3 bases and J gave up 5 bases; unmatched junction bases: 9. Germline V gives CDR1 SGHNT, CDR2 YENEEA. DNA of the CDR3: TGTGCCAGCAGCTTGGTACTCAGGGGGTCCAATGAAAAACTGTTTTTT. It translates to CASSLVLRGSNEKLFF.